Below are 13 T cell receptor beta chains sequenced from a single sample in a study of T-cell reconstitution after alpha-beta-depleted transplantation in children. Unique molecular identifiers were used in preparing the TCRbeta library. One entry per CDR3 protein, called by TCRdb with MiXCR from the PCR reads. The sample consists of 400,000 to 450,000 distinct CDR3 sequences, approximately 41% of them appearing once. The specimen was PBMCs, collected before TCRalphabeta/CD19-depleted stem cell transplant. The receptors were gathered from a girl aged 2-10 years with aplastic anemia, due to receive a stem cell transplant.

Many counts were recorded for this clonotype. The chain combines TRBV20-1 with TRBJ1-2; 7 bases agree with TRBD1. Per germline, CDR1 DFQATT and CDR2 SNEGSKA (reference sequence). The CDR3 runs to 13 residues. The junction had 7 bases not matched to a gene; V was cut back by 4 bases and J by 5 bases. Written as DNA, the CDR3 is TGCAGTGCTAAGCCCCGGGACAGATATGGCTACACCTTC. This encodes CSAKPRDRYGYTF.

This clonotype showed up many times. The gene calls are TRBV5-1 and TRBJ1-2, with TRBD1 as a possible D gene (5 bases). V was pared by 0 bases and J by 4 bases, with 10 bases between. CDR3 length: 14 residues. Germline CDR1 and CDR2: SGHRS and YFSETQ. CDR3 bases: TGCGCCAGCAGCTTGGCCCAGGGCAGCTATGGCTACACCTTC. Its protein is CASSLAQGSYGYTF.

This clonotype was counted many times. The chain links TRBV12-3 or TRBV12-4 to TRBJ1-5; D is unresolved. Trimming removed 2 bases from V and 0 bases from J, with 5 bases in between. This CDR3 has 14 residues. CDR3: CASSLKSSNQPQHF. CDR3 coding DNA: TGTGCCAGCAGTTTAAAGAGTAGCAATCAGCCCCAGCATTTT.

The V call is TRBV5-6, the J call TRBJ2-3; 12 bases line up with TRBD2. J lost 5 bases, V lost 3 bases, and 7 bases had no gene match. The CDR3 has 16 amino acids. CDR1 SGHDT and CDR2 YYEEEE come from the germline V gene. For the CDR3, the DNA is TGTGCCAGCAGCTCGCGACTAGCGGGAGTACTAGATACGCAGTATTTT. Encoded protein: CASSSRLAGVLDTQYF.

V is TRBV5-1 and J is TRBJ2-1; the D call may be TRBD1 or TRBD2 (6 bases each). Trimming left V 2 bases short and J 2 bases short, with 11 bases between. CDR3 length: 15 amino acids. Germline CDR1 reads SGHRS; CDR2 reads YFSETQ. In nucleotides, the CDR3 is TGCGCCAGCAGCTTAAAGGGGGAGGCCTACAATGAGCAGTTCTTC. Translating it yields CASSLKGEAYNEQFF.

The chain uses TRBV7-2 and TRBJ2-6; D is ambiguous. CDR1 is SGHTA, CDR2 FQGNSA, per germline. The CDR3 has 14 amino acids. Trimming removed 6 bases from V and 0 bases from J, with 6 bases in between. The CDR3 nucleotides read TGTGCCAGCAGGTCTGGCTCTGGGGCCAACGTCCTGACTTTC. It is translated as CASRSGSGANVLTF.

The chain recombines TRBV12-3 or TRBV12-4 with TRBJ2-3, with D possibly matching TRBD1 (6 bases). The CDR3 length is 15 residues. Trimming took off 6 bases at V and 0 bases at J, with 13 bases between the two ends. This CDR3 reads CASSWTEASTDTQYF. The CDR3 DNA follows: TGTGCCAGCAGCTGGACAGAAGCTAGCACAGATACGCAGTATTTT.

There are a few counts of this clonotype. The genes are TRBV20-1 and TRBJ1-1; 9 bases align to TRBD1. Germline values: CDR1 DFQATT, CDR2 SNEGSKA (reference sequence). This CDR3 is built from 13 residues. Unmatched junction bases numbered 4, after V lost 3 bases and J lost 5 bases. CDR3 sequence reads: CSARGTGRTEAFF. DNA for the CDR3: TGCAGTGCTAGGGGGACAGGGCGGACTGAAGCTTTCTTT.

The rearrangement uses TRBV5-5 and TRBJ2-5; the D gene is possibly TRBD2 (5 bases). The CDR3 loop spans 15 amino acids. Trimming removed 4 bases from V and 7 bases from J, with 20 bases in between. Germline lookup yields CDR1 SGHKS and CDR2 YYEKEE (reference sequence). The CDR3 loop reads CASSPLLERERTQYF. The CDR3 DNA is TGTGCCAGCAGCCCCCTCTTAGAAAGGGAGCGGACCCAGTACTTC.

The chain combines TRBV20-1 with TRBJ2-3, with TRBD2 identical over 12 bases. J gave up 6 bases and V 8 bases, and 12 bases lay outside the gene matches. This CDR3 is built from 15 residues. Germline V gene sequence: CDR1 DFQATT, CDR2 SNEGSKA (reference sequence). The CDR3 DNA reads TGCAGTTCAGGTCCGGGTCTAGCGGGGGGGGATACGCAGTATTTT. This codes for CSSGPGLAGGDTQYF.

The chain carries TRBV10-2 and TRBJ2-7; the D is unclear. This CDR3 contains 15 residues. The V and J ends lost 1 base and 3 bases respectively, with 13 bases between them. Germline assignment: CDR1 WSHSY and CDR2 SAAADI. CDR3 residues: CASSEFRSGYYEQYF. The CDR3 nucleotides are TGCGCCAGCAGTGAGTTTCGATCGGGTTACTACGAGCAGTACTTC.

This clonotype has a handful of counts. This chain uses TRBV12-3 or TRBV12-4 with TRBJ2-3; D is possibly TRBD2 (6 bases). The CDR3 is 15 residues long. V lost 6 bases, J lost 5 bases, and 18 bases lay in between. The CDR3 region is CASSISGLYRDTQYF. CDR3 nucleotide sequence: TGTGCCAGCAGCATTAGCGGACTTTATAGAGATACGCAGTATTTT.

In its sample, this clonotype was seen many times. The chain joins TRBV5-1 to TRBJ1-2; 9 nucleotides agree with TRBD1. Losses at the gene ends were 1 base for V and 6 bases for J; bases not matched to a gene: 7. The CDR3 is made up of 15 amino acids. Germline CDR1 is SGHRS and CDR2 is YFSETQ. CDR3 bases: TGCGCCAGCAGCTTGTGGTTCGGACAGGGGAATGGCTACACCTTC. It codes for CASSLWFGQGNGYTF.